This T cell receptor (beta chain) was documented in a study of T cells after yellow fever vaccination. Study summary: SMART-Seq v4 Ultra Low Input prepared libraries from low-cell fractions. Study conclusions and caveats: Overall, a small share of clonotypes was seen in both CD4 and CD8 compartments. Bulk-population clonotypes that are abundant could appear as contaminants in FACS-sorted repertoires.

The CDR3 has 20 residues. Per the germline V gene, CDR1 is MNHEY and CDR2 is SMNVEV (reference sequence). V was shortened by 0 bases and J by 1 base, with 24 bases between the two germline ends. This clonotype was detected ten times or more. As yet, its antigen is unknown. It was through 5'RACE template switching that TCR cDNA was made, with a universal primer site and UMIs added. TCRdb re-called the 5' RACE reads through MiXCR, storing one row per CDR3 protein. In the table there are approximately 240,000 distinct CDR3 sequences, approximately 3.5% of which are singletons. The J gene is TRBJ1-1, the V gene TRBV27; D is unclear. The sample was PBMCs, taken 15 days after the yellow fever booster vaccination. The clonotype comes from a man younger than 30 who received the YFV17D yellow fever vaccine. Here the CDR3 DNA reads TGTGCCAGCAGTTTATCGAAGGCGGTTTTTAGGGATCGGCAGAACACTGAAGCTTTCTTT. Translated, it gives CASSLSKAVFRDRQNTEAFF.